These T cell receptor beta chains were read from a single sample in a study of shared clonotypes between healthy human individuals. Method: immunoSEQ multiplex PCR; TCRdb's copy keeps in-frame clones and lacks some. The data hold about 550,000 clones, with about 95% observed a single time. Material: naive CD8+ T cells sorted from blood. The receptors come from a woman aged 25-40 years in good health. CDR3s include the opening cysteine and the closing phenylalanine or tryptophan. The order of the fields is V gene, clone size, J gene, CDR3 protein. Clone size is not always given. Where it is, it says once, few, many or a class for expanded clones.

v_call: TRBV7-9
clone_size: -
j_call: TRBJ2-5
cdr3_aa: CAGSGNQETQYF

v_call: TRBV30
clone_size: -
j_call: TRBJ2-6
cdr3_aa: CAWSVPHYSSGANVLTF

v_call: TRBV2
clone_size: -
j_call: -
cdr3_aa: CASISWDNSYEQYF

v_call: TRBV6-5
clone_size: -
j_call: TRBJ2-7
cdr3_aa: CASSYHYRGEQYF

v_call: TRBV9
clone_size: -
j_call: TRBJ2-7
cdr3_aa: CASSVFDGTYEQYF

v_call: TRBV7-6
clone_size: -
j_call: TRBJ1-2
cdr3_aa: CASSLERGTPYGYTF

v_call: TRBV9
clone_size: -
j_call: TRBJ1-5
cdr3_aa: CASSVEGFPNQPQHF

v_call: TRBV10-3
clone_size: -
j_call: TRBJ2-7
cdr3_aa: CAISELRLDYEQYF

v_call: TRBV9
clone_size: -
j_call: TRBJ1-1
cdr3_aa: CASRPPVNTEAFF

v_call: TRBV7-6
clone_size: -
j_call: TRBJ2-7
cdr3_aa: CASSLAELGLANEQYF

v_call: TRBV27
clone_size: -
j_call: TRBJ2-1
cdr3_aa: CASSLGGRNEQFF

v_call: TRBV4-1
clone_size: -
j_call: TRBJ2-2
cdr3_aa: CASSQGDYTNTGELFF

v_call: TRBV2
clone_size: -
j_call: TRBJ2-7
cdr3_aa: CASALPGQGFHEQYF

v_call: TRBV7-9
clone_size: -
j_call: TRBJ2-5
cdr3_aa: CASSVGLAGEETQYF

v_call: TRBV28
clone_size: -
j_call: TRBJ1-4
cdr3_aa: CASKGLWDKIGKLFF

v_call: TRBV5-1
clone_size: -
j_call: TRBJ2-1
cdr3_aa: CASSGAPISYNEQFF

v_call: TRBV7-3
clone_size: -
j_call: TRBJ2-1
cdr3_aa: CASRTSGSSYNEQFF

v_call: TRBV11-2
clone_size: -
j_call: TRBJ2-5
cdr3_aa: CASSSPVWNQETQYF

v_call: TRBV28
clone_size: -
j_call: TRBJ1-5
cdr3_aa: CASTGRQIDSNQPQHF

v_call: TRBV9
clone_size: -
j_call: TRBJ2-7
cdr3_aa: CASSPSGNSYEQYF

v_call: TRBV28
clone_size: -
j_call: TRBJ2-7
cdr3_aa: CASSLVGQGLYEQYF

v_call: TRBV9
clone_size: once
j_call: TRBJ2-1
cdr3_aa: CASSVATGGGRYNEQFF

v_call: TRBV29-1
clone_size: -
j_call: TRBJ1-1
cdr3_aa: CSAEPGDDTEAFF

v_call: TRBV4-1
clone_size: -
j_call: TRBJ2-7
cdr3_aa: CASSPRDGPNEQYF

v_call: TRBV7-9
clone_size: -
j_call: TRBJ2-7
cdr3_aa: CASSLAGGYEQYF

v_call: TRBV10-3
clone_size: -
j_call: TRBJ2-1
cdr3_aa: CAISERAVSYNEQFF

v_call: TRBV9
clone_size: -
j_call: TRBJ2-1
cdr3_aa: CASSIRTSGRLNEQFF

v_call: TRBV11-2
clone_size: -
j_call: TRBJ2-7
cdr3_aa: CASSLPLGTGSYEQYF

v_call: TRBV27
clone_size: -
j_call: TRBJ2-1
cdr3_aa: CASSFRGGTHVF

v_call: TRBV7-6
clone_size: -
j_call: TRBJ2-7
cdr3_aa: CASSLELDPIYEQYF

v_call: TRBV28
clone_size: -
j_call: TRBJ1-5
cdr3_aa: CASSLVGQGVNQPQHF